A selection of T cell receptor beta chains follows, all from one sample in a study of T cell responses to AZD1222 COVID-19 vaccine. Only in-frame clones appear in the TCRdb table, and some are missing; sequencing was by immunoSEQ multiplex PCR. This sample has 65,000 to 95,000 clones, with roughly 84% found just once. The specimen comprised peripheral blood, sampled on day 0 of AZD1222 vaccination. The receptor source for this set is an adult in good health. The CDR3 runs from the conserved cysteine through the conserved F or W. A D gene is named only where the DNA matches it firmly. Size is stated for part of the rows, as once, few or many counts, or as a class when the clone is expanded.

TRBV7-2	.	TRBD2	TRBJ2-5	TGTGCCAGCACCAGGCGGGGGGGTTACCAAGAGACCCAGTACTTC	CASTRRGGYQETQYF
TRBV3-1/TRBV3-2	.	.	TRBJ2-3	TGTGCCAGCAGCCCCCACCCGGGACAACAAAACACAGATACGCAGTATTTT	CASSPHPGQQNTDTQYF
TRBV6-2/TRBV6-3	.	.	TRBJ1-5	TGTGCCAGCAGTTACGTCACCTGGAGCGAGCCCACGGTGGCCCAGCATTTT	CASSYVTWSEPTVAQHF
TRBV4-3	.	.	TRBJ1-2	TGCGCCAGCAGCTTCGTAGGGGTTGCCTATGGCTACACCTTC	CASSFVGVAYGYTF
TRBV3-1/TRBV3-2	.	.	TRBJ1-2	TGTGCCAGCAGCCAATCCGACAGACCCCAGTACACCTTC	CASSQSDRPQYTF
TRBV7-6	.	TRBD1	TRBJ2-2	TGTGCCAGCAGCTTAGGACAGGGGGCTTACACCGGGGAGCTGTTTTTT	CASSLGQGAYTGELFF
TRBV10-3	.	TRBD1	TRBJ2-3	TGTGCCACCGCCCCCTTACAGGGGGTGGATACGCAGTATTTT	CATAPLQGVDTQYF
TRBV5-5	.	.	TRBJ2-6	TGTGCCAGCAGCTCGGGACCTAGGTCTGGGGCCAACGTCCTGACTTTC	CASSSGPRSGANVLTF
TRBV3-1/TRBV3-2	once	.	TRBJ2-7	TGTGCCAGCAGCCAAGAGTGGGACCTGGTGGTCGAGCAGTACTTC	CASSQEWDLVVEQYF
TRBV27	few	.	TRBJ2-1	TGTGCCAGCAGTTTAATACCCGAAAGCTCCTACAATGAGCAGTTCTTC	CASSLIPESSYNEQFF
TRBV19	.	TRBD1	TRBJ1-5	TGTGCCACCCGCCCGGGACAGAATCAGCCCCAGCATTTT	CATRPGQNQPQHF
TRBV5-1	.	TRBD1	TRBJ1-6	TGCGCCAGCAGCCCCCAGTCGGGGACAGGGGGATCACCCCTCCACTTT	CASSPQSGTGGSPLHF
TRBV5-1	once	.	TRBJ1-1	TGCGCCAGCAGCTTCCAATCCACAGACGGGAGCGGTGAAGCTTTCTTT	CASSFQSTDGSGEAFF
TRBV5-8	.	.	TRBJ2-1	TGTGCCAGCAGCCCAAGAACGGCTAGCCCTCTCGGTGAGCAGTTCTTC	CASSPRTASPLGEQFF
TRBV6-2/TRBV6-3	.	.	TRBJ1-1	TGTGCCAGCAGTTACTCCGGGACGGATGAAGCTTTCTTT	CASSYSGTDEAFF
TRBV6-2/TRBV6-3	.	.	TRBJ2-5	TGTGCCAGCAGTTACGGCGGCAGGCAAGAGACCCAGTACTTC	CASSYGGRQETQYF
TRBV5-1	.	.	TRBJ2-1	TGCGCCAGCAGCTGGCTTAACGCCTTATCCTACAATGAGCAGTTCTTC	CASSWLNALSYNEQFF
TRBV29-1	.	.	TRBJ1-3	TGCAGCGTTGTCCCCGTCTCTGGAAACACCATATATTTT	CSVVPVSGNTIYF
TRBV6-5	.	.	TRBJ1-1	TGTGCCAGCAGTCCGACAGACATGAACACTGAAGCTTTCTTT	CASSPTDMNTEAFF
TRBV4-1	.	.	TRBJ1-5	TGCGCCAGCAGCCAAGAAGGCCAAGAAAATCAGCCCCAGCATTTT	CASSQEGQENQPQHF
TRBV5-6	.	.	TRBJ1-5	TGTGCCAGCAGCAAAAATCCAGACTATTTT	CASSKNPDYF
TRBV6-6	.	.	TRBJ1-1	TGTGCCAGCAGTTCCGAAGCCGAGATTATGGGCACTGAAGCTTTCTTT	CASSSEAEIMGTEAFF
TRBV27	once	.	TRBJ1-2	TGTGCCAGCAGTTTACTTTCAGCCAACTATGGCTACACCTTC	CASSLLSANYGYTF
TRBV18	.	TRBD1	TRBJ1-2	TGTGCCAGCTCCATAGCCACAGGGGGCTATGGCTACACCTTC	CASSIATGGYGYTF
TRBV27	.	.	TRBJ2-4	TGTGCCAGCAGTTCACATGGTACGGACATTCAGTACTTC	CASSSHGTDIQYF
TRBV7-9	.	.	TRBJ1-4	TGTGCCAGCAGCTTAGTTCAGGGCCCTAATGAAAAACTGTTTTTT	CASSLVQGPNEKLFF
TRBV9	.	.	TRBJ2-2	TGTGCCAGCAGCCCTCAGACCGCGTCCGGGGAGCTGTTTTTT	CASSPQTASGELFF
TRBV11-2	.	.	TRBJ1-2	TGTGCCAGCAGCCCGTTGCGACAGAACTATGGCTACACCTTC	CASSPLRQNYGYTF
TRBV5-4	.	TRBD1	TRBJ1-6	TGTGCCAGCAGCTTGGGTGGAGGGGGCCATGTTAATTCACCCCTCCACTTT	CASSLGGGGHVNSPLHF
TRBV3-1/TRBV3-2	.	.	TRBJ2-2	TGTGCCAGCAGCCAAGATCCCGGGACGGCGGGGGAGCTGTTTTTT	CASSQDPGTAGELFF
TRBV9	.	.	TRBJ1-6	TGTGCCAGCAGCGTAGGAGGAGGGAATTATTCACCCCTCCACTTT	CASSVGGGNYSPLHF
TRBV7-3	.	.	TRBJ1-1	TGTGCCAGCAGCCTCGACAGTTCGTGGGCCACTGAAGCTTTCTTT	CASSLDSSWATEAFF
TRBV27	.	TRBD2	TRBJ2-1	TGTGCCAGCAGTCCGACTCCGGGACTAGCGGGGGGGCACAATGAGCAGTTCTTC	CASSPTPGLAGGHNEQFF
TRBV11-2	.	.	TRBJ2-7	TGTGCCAGCAGCTTAGGAGGGCACCCAGGGGTGCCCTACGAGCAGTACTTC	CASSLGGHPGVPYEQYF
TRBV19	.	.	TRBJ2-7	TGTGCCAGTAGTATACGGGCGGCACTAAACGAGCAGTACTTC	CASSIRAALNEQYF
TRBV4-3	.	TRBD2	TRBJ2-1	TGCGCCAGCAGCCAAGATCTCCCCGGGGGGGCGGATGAGCAGTTCTTC	CASSQDLPGGADEQFF
TRBV3-1/TRBV3-2	.	.	TRBJ2-7	TGTGCCAGCAGCCTCGTAGAGGGGGCCTACGAGCAGTACTTC	CASSLVEGAYEQYF
TRBV5-1	.	TRBD1	TRBJ1-4	TGCGCCAGCAGCCAACGTCCCGGGACAGGGGGCTCGGATGAAAAACTGTTTTTT	CASSQRPGTGGSDEKLFF
TRBV29-1	once	TRBD1	TRBJ2-7	TGCAGCGTTGTGGGACAGGGTTTTTACGAGCAGTACTTC	CSVVGQGFYEQYF
TRBV19	.	.	TRBJ1-2	TGTGCCAGTAGTATGGGACGGTACTATGGCTACACCTTC	CASSMGRYYGYTF
TRBV19	.	.	TRBJ2-7	TGTGCCAGTAGTATAGCGCGGGACGGAACCTACGAGCAGTACTTC	CASSIARDGTYEQYF
TRBV6-1	few	.	TRBJ1-6	TGTGCCAGCAGTGAAGGGTCGGGACGGCCTTCACCCCTCCACTTT	CASSEGSGRPSPLHF